These T cell receptor beta chains were read from a single sample in a study of blood T cell repertoires in COVID-19. Data came from immunoSEQ multiplex PCR; TCRdb stores just in-frame clones and leaves some out. The table records 250,000 to 300,000 clones, around 90% of them present only once. The specimen was PBMCs or T cells enriched from blood (not recorded which). Receptors originate from a woman aged 40 to 49 who had recovered from COVID-19. The CDR3 runs from the conserved cysteine through the conserved F or W. The D gene is left open where the match is weak. Only part of the rows carry a size: once, few, many, or a class if the clone is expanded.

D,size,V,J,DNA,CDR3
.,.,TRBV11-2,TRBJ1-2,TGTGCCAGCAGCTTAGATCGACAAGATGGCTACACCTTC,CASSLDRQDGYTF
TRBD1,.,TRBV5-4,TRBJ2-7,TGTGCCAGCAGCTTAGGGACAGGGGACAAGCAGTACTTC,CASSLGTGDKQYF
.,.,TRBV10-2,TRBJ1-2,TGCGCCAGCAGTGACGTGGGCCCTCCCTTTGGCTACACCTTC,CASSDVGPPFGYTF
.,.,TRBV5-1,TRBJ2-7,TGCGCCAGCAGCTTGGGGGCAGGGATAATGGACGAGCAGTACTTC,CASSLGAGIMDEQYF
TRBD2,once,TRBV3-1/TRBV3-2,TRBJ2-7,TGTGCCAGCAGCCAAGGGCGACTAGCGGGAGGAAGGGGGTCCTACGAGCAGTACTTC,CASSQGRLAGGRGSYEQYF
TRBD1,once,TRBV6-7,TRBJ2-7,TGTGCCAGCAGTCGGACAGGGCAAAACCCACTTAGTGGGCAGTACTTC,CASSRTGQNPLSGQYF
.,.,TRBV9,TRBJ1-1,TGTGCCAGCAGCGCCGGTACGAACACTGAAGCTTTCTTT,CASSAGTNTEAFF
.,.,TRBV5-8,TRBJ2-2,TGTGCCAGCAGCAGGGACACGGTCGCCGGGGAGCTGTTTTTT,CASSRDTVAGELFF
TRBD1,.,TRBV6-1,TRBJ2-7,TGTGCCAGCAGTGAAGACCGGACAGGCTCCTACGAGCAGTACTTC,CASSEDRTGSYEQYF
TRBD2,.,TRBV7-2,TRBJ2-3,TGTGCCAGCAGCCCCGGGACTAGCGGGAGCGCAGATACGCAGTATTTT,CASSPGTSGSADTQYF
.,.,TRBV9,TRBJ1-1,TGTGCCAGCAGCGCGGCCCCATCGGGACTCTGGGGCAGTAGAGCTTTCTTT,CASSAAPSGLWGSRAFF
.,.,TRBV6-5,TRBJ2-1,TGTGCCAGCACCCAGGATTCCTACAATGAGCAGTTCTTC,CASTQDSYNEQFF
.,.,TRBV18,TRBJ2-7,TGTGCCAGCTCACTCTCCTCCCAGCGCTACGAGCAGTACTTC,CASSLSSQRYEQYF
.,.,TRBV12-2,TRBJ1-2,TGTGCAAGTCGCCCAGACCCGGGACAGGGAAAAGGCTACACCTTC,CASRPDPGQGKGYTF
.,.,TRBV5-1,TRBJ2-2,TGCGCCAGCAGCTCCACCGGGACAATAAACACCGGGGAGCTGTTTTTT,CASSSTGTINTGELFF
TRBD2,once,TRBV12-5,TRBJ2-2,TGTGCTAGTGGTTTGGGCCGAACGCCCCGCGACTCAGAGCCAGCGGGGGACACCGGGGAGCTGTTTTTT,CASGLGRTPRDSEPAGDTGELFF
.,.,TRBV9,TRBJ2-3,TGTGCCAGCAGCGTAGAGGGGGGGACCGCTGCAGATACGCAGTATTTT,CASSVEGGTAADTQYF
TRBD1,.,TRBV6-5,TRBJ1-2,TGTGCCAGCAGACAGGGGCCGGGCGGCTACACCTTC,CASRQGPGGYTF
TRBD2,.,TRBV12-5,TRBJ2-1,TGTGCTAGTGTAGCGGGAGAGAATGAGCAGTTCTTC,CASVAGENEQFF
TRBD1,.,TRBV5-1,TRBJ1-4,TGCGCCAGCAGCTTGGGATCAGGGGGCGTGGACAAACTGTTTTTT,CASSLGSGGVDKLFF
TRBD1,many,TRBV7-8,TRBJ2-7,TGTGCCAGCAGCGCCCCAAGACAGGGCGAAATCAACGAGCAGTACTTC,CASSAPRQGEINEQYF
TRBD1,.,TRBV5-1,TRBJ1-3,TGCGCCAGCGGACAGGGGTATTCTGGAAACACCATATATTTT,CASGQGYSGNTIYF
.,once,TRBV4-3,TRBJ1-6,TGCGCCAGCAGCCAAGATTGGCCCAGGGTTTATTCACCCCTCCACTTT,CASSQDWPRVYSPLHF
.,.,TRBV5-1,TRBJ2-4,TGCGCCAGCAGCTTGGGCTCAGAAAACATTCAGTACTTC,CASSLGSENIQYF
.,.,TRBV16,TRBJ1-1,TGTGCCAGCAGCCAATGGAGGTTTGAGGGTGCTGAAGCTTTCTTT,CASSQWRFEGAEAFF
.,.,TRBV11-3,TRBJ1-1,TGTGCCAGCAGCAAACGGGTGAACACTGAAGCTTTCTTT,CASSKRVNTEAFF
.,.,TRBV11-3,TRBJ1-1,TGTGCCAGCAGCTTAGATTCAGGGCCGAACACTGAAGCTTTCTTT,CASSLDSGPNTEAFF
.,once,TRBV19,TRBJ1-2,TGTGCCAGTAGTGAGACAGACCTTGGGTTCTATGGCTACACCTTC,CASSETDLGFYGYTF
.,.,TRBV5-4,TRBJ1-4,TGTGCCAGCAGCTTGGAAGGGGTTCGGGAAAAACTGTTTTTT,CASSLEGVREKLFF
.,.,TRBV4-1,TRBJ2-2,TGCGCCAGCAGCGGAGGGAACACCGGGGAGCTGTTTTTT,CASSGGNTGELFF
TRBD1,.,TRBV18,TRBJ2-7,TGTGCCAGCACCGAGGACAGGTCCTACGAGCAGTACTTC,CASTEDRSYEQYF
TRBD1,.,TRBV7-3,TRBJ2-7,TGTGCCAGCAGCCTCACAGGGGGCGGGTTCTACGAGCAGTACTTC,CASSLTGGGFYEQYF
TRBD1,.,TRBV10-1,TRBJ2-7,TGCGCCAGCCGGGACAGGACCTACGAGCAGTACTTC,CASRDRTYEQYF
TRBD1,.,TRBV3-1/TRBV3-2,TRBJ2-2,TGTGCCAGCAGCCAATTTCCGGGACAGGGGAACACCGGGGAGCTGTTTTTT,CASSQFPGQGNTGELFF
.,.,TRBV10-3,TRBJ1-1,TGTGCCATCAGTGAAGGTGGGCTTAAGGAGGAGACACTGAAAGCTTTCTTT,CAISEGGLKEETLKAFF
.,.,TRBV7-9,TRBJ1-1,TGTGCCAGCAGCTTACTCGTAGCGAACACTGAAGCTTTCTTT,CASSLLVANTEAFF
.,.,TRBV12-3/TRBV12-4,TRBJ1-5,TGTGCCAGCAGCCGTATCAATCAGCCCCAGCATTTT,CASSRINQPQHF
.,.,TRBV7-2,TRBJ1-3,TGTGCCAGCAGCTTAGCCGGGGGCTCTGGAAACACCATATATTTT,CASSLAGGSGNTIYF
TRBD2,.,TRBV10-3,TRBJ2-7,TGTGCCATCAGTGTGGAGGGAGGGCCCTACGAGCAGTACTTC,CAISVEGGPYEQYF
.,.,TRBV11-2,TRBJ1-2,TGTGCCAGCAGCTTAGACAGGGGTGTTGGCTACACCTTC,CASSLDRGVGYTF
.,.,TRBV4-1,TRBJ2-1,TGCGCCAGCAGCCAAGATCGACTACTGAGCTCCTACAATGAGCAGTTCTTC,CASSQDRLLSSYNEQFF
.,.,TRBV29-1,TRBJ1-1,TGCAGCGCCCGGACTGGTGCTGAAGCTTTCTTT,CSARTGAEAFF
.,.,TRBV30,TRBJ2-7,TGTGCCTGGAGTCCGCTGGGAGTCCGGTCATCCTACGAGCAGTACTTC,CAWSPLGVRSSYEQYF
TRBD2,once,TRBV9,TRBJ2-7,TGTGCCAGCAGCAGAACTAGCGGGGGGTTCTACGAGCAGTACTTC,CASSRTSGGFYEQYF
.,.,TRBV3-1/TRBV3-2,TRBJ2-7,TGTGCCAGCAGCCAAGATCGGGAACTAGCAATTTACGAGCAGTACTTC,CASSQDRELAIYEQYF